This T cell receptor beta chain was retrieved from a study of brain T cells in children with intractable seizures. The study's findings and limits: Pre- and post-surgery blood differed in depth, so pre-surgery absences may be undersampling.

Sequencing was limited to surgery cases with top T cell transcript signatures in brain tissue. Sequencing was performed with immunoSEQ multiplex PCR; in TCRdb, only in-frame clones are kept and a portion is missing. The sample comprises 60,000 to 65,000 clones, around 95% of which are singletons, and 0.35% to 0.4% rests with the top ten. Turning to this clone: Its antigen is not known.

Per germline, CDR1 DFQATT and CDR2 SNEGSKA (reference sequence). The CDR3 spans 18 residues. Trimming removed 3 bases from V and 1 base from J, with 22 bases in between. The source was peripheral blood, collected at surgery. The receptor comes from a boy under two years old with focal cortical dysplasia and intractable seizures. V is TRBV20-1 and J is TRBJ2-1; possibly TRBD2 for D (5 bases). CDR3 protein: CSASRGPWADGSYNEQFF. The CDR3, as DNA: TGCAGTGCTAGTCGCGGGCCCTGGGCGGATGGGTCCTACAATGAGCAGTTCTTC.